The text below deals with one TCR beta chain. The sample originates from a study of cytotoxic CD8 clonotypes in ibrutinib-treated CLL. Deep sequencing aimed at 1 in 200,000 to 1 in 1 million T cells' resolution. Profiling relied on immunoSEQ multiplex PCR, and the TCRdb table lists in-frame clones only, not all of them. The sample has over 15,000 clones, roughly 80% seen once. The source of this sequence is a human donor with chronic lymphocytic leukemia. The starting material was PBMCs, obtained before ibrutinib treatment.

CDR3: CASKRTFGQPQHF. In DNA form, the CDR3 reads TGTGCCAGCAAGAGGACCTTCGGTCAGCCCCAGCATTTT. The V and J genes are TRBV5-8 and TRBJ1-5; D unclear. V gave up 6 bases and J gave up 6 bases, with 13 bases separating them. CDR1 is SGHTS and CDR2 is YDEGEE in the germline V gene. The CDR3 is 13 amino acids.